Here is one T cell receptor (beta chain) with its context. Its antigen is unknown. The protocol was immunoSEQ multiplex PCR, while the TCRdb copy is restricted to in-frame clones and leaves out a portion. The sample includes about 270,000 clones, around 93% of them seen just once. Second-dose intervals of approximately 4 or approximately 12 weeks were pooled. The data are from a study of T cell responses to AZD1222 COVID-19 vaccine. General study findings and limits: Repertoire collection took place solely once the T cell response had peaked. Targeting of unmutated variant regions was reportedly seen in nearly half of spike-specific TCRs.

J was trimmed by 8 bases and V by 6 bases; bases with no gene match: 11. Looked up from germline, CDR1 is MNHEY and CDR2 is SVGAGI. This CDR3 is 15 amino acids long. Sequencing used peripheral blood, obtained 28 days after the second AZD1222 dose. The chain recombines TRBV6-5 with TRBJ2-1; 9 bases agree with TRBD2. The TCR originated in an adult who received the AZD1222 COVID-19 vaccine. The CDR3 loop is CASSGRASGTDEQFF. In nucleotides, the CDR3 is TGTGCCAGCAGCGGCAGGGCTAGCGGGACTGATGAGCAGTTCTTC.